The entry that follows covers one TCR beta chain sequence. This specimen comes from a study of blood T cells in healthy people across ages. The study recruited healthy Caucasian donors from Russia who were aged about 6 to 90. RNA extraction gave at least 5 micrograms of total RNA per sample. The germline gives CDR1 DFQATT, CDR2 SNEGSKA (reference sequence). Trimming cost V 2 bases and J 5 bases, with 11 bases left between them. This CDR3 has 13 amino acids. A sample-barcoded 5' primer and a J-beta primer mix were used in a second PCR of roughly 6 to 12 cycles. TCRdb called the 5' RACE reads again in MiXCR, with one record for every CDR3 protein. Of 450,000 to 650,000 distinct CDR3 sequences in the sample, about 24% were seen once. This same sample was also taken into another study, of T cells of mothers and their children. This second report adds: The search for persistent microchimeric T cell clones detected none.

Input material: blood. This TCR was sampled from a boy aged 5 to 17 in good health. This chain uses TRBV20-1 with TRBJ2-3; D is unclear. The CDR3 here is CSARFQVLDTQYF. DNA of the CDR3: TGCAGTGCTAGATTTCAAGTCCTAGATACGCAGTATTTT.